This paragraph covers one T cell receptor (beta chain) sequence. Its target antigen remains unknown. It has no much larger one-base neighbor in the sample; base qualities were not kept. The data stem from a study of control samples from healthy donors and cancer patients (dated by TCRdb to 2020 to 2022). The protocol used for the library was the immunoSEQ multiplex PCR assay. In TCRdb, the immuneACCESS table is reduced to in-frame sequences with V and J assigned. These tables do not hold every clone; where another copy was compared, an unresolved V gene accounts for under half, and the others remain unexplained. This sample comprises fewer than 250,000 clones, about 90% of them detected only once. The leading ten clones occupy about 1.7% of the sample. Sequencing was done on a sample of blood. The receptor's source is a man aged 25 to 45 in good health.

The nucleotide sequence reads as follows: TGTGCCAGTCCGAGCGGAAAGACAGGGGACCCAGATACGCAGTATTTT. It specifies CASPSGKTGDPDTQYF. Here the chain combines TRBV19 and TRBJ2-3, and TRBD1 matches 8 of the central bases. Per the germline V gene (reference sequence), LNHDA is the CDR1 and SQIVND is the CDR2. Trimming takes 8 bases off V and 4 bases off J; junction bases not matched to a gene: 14. The CDR3 goes from the cysteine to the phenylalanine over 16 residues. Left in the record is the CDR3 DNA by itself, 48 bases read in frame from the first base.